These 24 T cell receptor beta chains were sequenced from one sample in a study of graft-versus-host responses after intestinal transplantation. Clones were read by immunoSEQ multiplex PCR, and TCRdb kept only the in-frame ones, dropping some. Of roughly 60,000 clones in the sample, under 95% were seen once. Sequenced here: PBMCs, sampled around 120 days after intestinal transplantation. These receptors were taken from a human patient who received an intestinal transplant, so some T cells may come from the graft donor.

The CDR3, as DNA: TGTGCCAGCAGCTTAGAACTTACACTGGTAGCGGGGGCGGATACGCAGTATTTT. It encodes CASSLELTLVAGADTQYF. The chain employs TRBV7-8 and TRBJ2-3; 9 nucleotides line up with TRBD2. Germline CDR1 reads SGHVS; CDR2 reads FQNEAQ. The CDR3 is made up of 18 amino acids. Trimming at V came to 1 base and at J to 6 bases, leaving 14 bases not matched to a gene.

The CDR3 DNA is TGTGCCAGTAGTATTTACAATGAGCAGTTCTTC. Protein: CASSIYNEQFF. The V gene is TRBV19, the J gene TRBJ2-1; D not resolved. CDR3 length equals 11 residues. Germline loops: CDR1 LNHDA, CDR2 SQIVND (reference sequence). V lost 3 bases, J lost 4 bases, and 1 base lay in between.

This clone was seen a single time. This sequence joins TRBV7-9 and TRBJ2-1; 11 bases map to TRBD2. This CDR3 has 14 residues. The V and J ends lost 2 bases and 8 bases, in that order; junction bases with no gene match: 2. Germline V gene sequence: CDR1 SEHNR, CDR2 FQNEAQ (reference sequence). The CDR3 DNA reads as TGTGCCAGCAGCTTAATGGGACTAGCGGATGAGCAGTTCTTC. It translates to CASSLMGLADEQFF.

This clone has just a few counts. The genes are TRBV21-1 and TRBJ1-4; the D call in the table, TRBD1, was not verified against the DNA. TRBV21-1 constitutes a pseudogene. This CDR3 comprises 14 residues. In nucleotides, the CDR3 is TGTGCCAGCAAGGAACAGGGCCCCAGCGAAAAACTGTTTTTT. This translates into CASKEQGPSEKLFF.

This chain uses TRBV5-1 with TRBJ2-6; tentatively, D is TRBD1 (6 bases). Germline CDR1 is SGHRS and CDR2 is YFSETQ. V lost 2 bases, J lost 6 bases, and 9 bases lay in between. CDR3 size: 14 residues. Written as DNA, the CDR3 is TGCGCCAGCAGCTTCTTGGGGGCGGCCAACGTCCTGACTTTC. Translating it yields CASSFLGAANVLTF.

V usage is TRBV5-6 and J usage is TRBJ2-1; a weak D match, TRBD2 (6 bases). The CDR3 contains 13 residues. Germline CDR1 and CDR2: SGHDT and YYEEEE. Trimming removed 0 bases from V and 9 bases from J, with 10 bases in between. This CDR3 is CASSLDHGGEQFF. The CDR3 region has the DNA TGTGCCAGCAGCTTGGATCACGGGGGTGAGCAGTTCTTC.

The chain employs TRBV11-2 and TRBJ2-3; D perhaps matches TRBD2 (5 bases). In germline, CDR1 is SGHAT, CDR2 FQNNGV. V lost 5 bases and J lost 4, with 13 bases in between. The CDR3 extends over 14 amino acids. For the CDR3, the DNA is TGTGCCAGCAGCCTCCTCCCGGGGTCAGATACGCAGTATTTT. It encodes CASSLLPGSDTQYF.

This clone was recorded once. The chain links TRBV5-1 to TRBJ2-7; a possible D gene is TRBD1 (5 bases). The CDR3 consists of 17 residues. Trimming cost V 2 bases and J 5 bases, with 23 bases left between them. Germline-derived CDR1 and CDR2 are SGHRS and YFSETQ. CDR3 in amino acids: CASSFSLRQGGKNEQYF. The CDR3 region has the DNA TGCGCCAGCAGCTTCTCGCTTCGGCAGGGTGGAAAGAACGAGCAGTACTTC.

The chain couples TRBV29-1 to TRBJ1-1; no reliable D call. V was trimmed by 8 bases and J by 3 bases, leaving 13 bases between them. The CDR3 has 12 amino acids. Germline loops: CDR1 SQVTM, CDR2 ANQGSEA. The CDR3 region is CSSLGVDTEAFF. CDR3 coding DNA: TGCAGCTCCCTCGGAGTCGACACTGAAGCTTTCTTT. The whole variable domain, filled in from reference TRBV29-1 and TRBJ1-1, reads SAVISQKPSRDICQRGTSLTIQCQVDSQVTMMFWYRQQPGQSLTLIATANQGSEATYESGFVIDKFPISRPNLTFSTLTVSNMSPEDSSIYLCSSLGVDTEAFFGQGTRLTVV.

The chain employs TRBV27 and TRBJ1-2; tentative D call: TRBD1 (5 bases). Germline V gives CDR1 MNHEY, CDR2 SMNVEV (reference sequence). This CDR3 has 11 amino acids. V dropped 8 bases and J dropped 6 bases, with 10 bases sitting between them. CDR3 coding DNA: TGTGCCAGCGGTAAGGGGAATGGCTACACCTTC. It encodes CASGKGNGYTF.

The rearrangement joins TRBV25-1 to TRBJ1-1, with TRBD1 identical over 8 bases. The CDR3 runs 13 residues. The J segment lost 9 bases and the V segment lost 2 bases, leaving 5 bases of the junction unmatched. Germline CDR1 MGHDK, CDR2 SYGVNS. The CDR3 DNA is TGTGCCAGCAGTGAAAGTGGACAGGGTAAAGCTTTCTTT. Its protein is CASSESGQGKAFF.

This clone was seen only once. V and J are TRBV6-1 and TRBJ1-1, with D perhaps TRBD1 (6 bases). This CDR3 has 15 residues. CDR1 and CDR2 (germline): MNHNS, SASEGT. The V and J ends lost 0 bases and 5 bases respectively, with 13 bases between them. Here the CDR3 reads CASSEAQEGGTEAFF. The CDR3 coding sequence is TGTGCCAGCAGTGAAGCGCAGGAGGGGGGGACTGAAGCTTTCTTT.

The CDR3 sequence is CATSRGYRGDINEKLFF. CDR3 nucleotides: TGTGCCACCAGCAGAGGTTACAGGGGTGACATTAATGAAAAACTGTTTTTT. J is TRBJ1-4 and V is TRBV15; 7 nucleotides agree with TRBD1. The CDR3 length is 17 residues. Germline V lookup: CDR1 LNHNV, CDR2 YYDKDF (reference sequence). The V segment lost 1 base and the J segment 4 bases; nucleotides outside the gene matches: 9.

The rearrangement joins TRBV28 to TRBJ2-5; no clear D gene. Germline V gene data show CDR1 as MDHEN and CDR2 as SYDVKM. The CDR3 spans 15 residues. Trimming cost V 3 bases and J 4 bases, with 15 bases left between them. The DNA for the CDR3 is TGTGCCAGCAGTTTTGGTCTAACGGACGGAGAGACCCAGTACTTC. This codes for CASSFGLTDGETQYF.

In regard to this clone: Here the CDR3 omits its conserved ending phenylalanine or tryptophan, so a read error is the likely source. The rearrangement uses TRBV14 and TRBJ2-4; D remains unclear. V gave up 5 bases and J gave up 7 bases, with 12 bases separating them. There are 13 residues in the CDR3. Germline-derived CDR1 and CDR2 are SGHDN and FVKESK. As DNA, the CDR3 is TGTGCCAGCAGCTACAGTGGCTCCAACATTCAGTACCTC. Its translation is CASSYSGSNIQYL.

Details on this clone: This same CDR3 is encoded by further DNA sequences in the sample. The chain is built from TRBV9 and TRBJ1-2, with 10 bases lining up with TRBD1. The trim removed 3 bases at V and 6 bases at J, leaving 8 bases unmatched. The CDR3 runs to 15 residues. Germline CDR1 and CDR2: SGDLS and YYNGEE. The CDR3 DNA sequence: TGTGCCAGCAGCGCCCGACAGGGGGCCATCGATGGCTACACCTTC. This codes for CASSARQGAIDGYTF.

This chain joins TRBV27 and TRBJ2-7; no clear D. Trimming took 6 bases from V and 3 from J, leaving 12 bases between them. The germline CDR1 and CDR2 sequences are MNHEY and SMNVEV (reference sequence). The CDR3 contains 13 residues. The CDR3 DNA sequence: TGTGCCAGCAGGAATGCCGTGGGCTACGAGCAGTACTTC. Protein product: CASRNAVGYEQYF.

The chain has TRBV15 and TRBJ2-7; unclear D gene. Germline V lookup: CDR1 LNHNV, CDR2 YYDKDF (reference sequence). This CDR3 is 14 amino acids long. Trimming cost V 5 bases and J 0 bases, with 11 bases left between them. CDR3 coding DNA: TGTGCCACCAGCGGTACAGCGTCCTCCTACGAGCAGTACTTC. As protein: CATSGTASSYEQYF.

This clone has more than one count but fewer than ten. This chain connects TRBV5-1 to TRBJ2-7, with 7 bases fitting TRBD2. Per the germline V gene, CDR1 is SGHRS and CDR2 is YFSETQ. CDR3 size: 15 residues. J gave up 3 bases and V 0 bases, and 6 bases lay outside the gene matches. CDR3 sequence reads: CASSLEAGVLYEQYF. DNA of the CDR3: TGCGCCAGCAGCTTGGAGGCGGGAGTTCTCTACGAGCAGTACTTC.

This CDR3 is CASQADLITDTQYF. CDR3 nucleotides: TGCGCCAGCCAAGCGGACTTAATCACAGATACGCAGTATTTT. The chain carries TRBV5-1 and TRBJ2-3; D possibly corresponds to TRBD2 (5 bases). Looked up from germline, CDR1 is SGHRS and CDR2 is YFSETQ. The ends were cut back, 7 bases at V and 2 bases at J, with 14 bases in the middle. The CDR3 sequence is 14 residues long.

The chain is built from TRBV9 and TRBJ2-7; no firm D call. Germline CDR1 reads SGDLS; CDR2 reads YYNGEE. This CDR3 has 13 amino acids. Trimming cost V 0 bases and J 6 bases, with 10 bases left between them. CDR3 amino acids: CASSVDVNTEQYF. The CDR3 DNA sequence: TGTGCCAGCAGCGTAGACGTGAATACCGAGCAGTACTTC. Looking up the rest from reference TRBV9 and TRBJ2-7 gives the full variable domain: DSGVTQTPKHLITATGQRVTLRCSPRSGDLSVYWYQQSLDQGLQFLIQYYNGEERAKGNILERFSAQQFPDLHSELNLSSLELGDSALYFCASSVDVNTEQYFGPGTRLTVT.

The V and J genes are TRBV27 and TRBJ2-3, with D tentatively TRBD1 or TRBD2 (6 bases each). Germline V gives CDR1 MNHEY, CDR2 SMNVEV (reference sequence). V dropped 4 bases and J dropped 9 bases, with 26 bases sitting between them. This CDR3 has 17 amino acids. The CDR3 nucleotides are TGTGCCAGCAGTTCCCAGGGGAAAGCGGGCCCCGCAGGGACGCAGTATTTT. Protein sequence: CASSSQGKAGPAGTQYF.

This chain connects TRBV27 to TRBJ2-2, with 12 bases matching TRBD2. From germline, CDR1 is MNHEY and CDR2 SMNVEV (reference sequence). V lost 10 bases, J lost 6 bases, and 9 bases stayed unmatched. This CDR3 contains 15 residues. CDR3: CATLRTSGVAGELFF. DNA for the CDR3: TGTGCCACCCTTCGGACTAGCGGGGTAGCCGGGGAGCTGTTTTTT.

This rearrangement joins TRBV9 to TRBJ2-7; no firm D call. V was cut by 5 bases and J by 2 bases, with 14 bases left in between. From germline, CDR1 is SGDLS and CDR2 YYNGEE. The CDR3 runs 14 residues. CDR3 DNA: TGTGCCAGCAGTCCCGGCTACAGTACCTACGAGCAGTACTTC. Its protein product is CASSPGYSTYEQYF.